A single sample gave rise to the 24 T cell receptor beta chains below, sequenced in a study of shared clonotypes between healthy human individuals. Produced via immunoSEQ multiplex PCR; TCRdb's table is partial and in-frame only. Among some 1.4 million clones listed, roughly 96% were seen once. Sequencing was performed on naive CD4+ T cells sorted from blood. Noted subset: CD45RA+ positively selected. The receptors shown here come from a man aged 30-40 years in good health.

This chain uses TRBV28 with TRBJ2-7, with 13 bases aligning to TRBD2. Trimming cost V 7 bases and J 1 base; bases outside gene matches: 10. The CDR3 covers 17 residues. The germline CDR1 and CDR2 sequences are MDHEN and SYDVKM. CDR3 amino acids: CASTLVGLAGESYEQYF. CDR3 in DNA: TGTGCCAGCACTTTGGTAGGACTAGCGGGAGAGTCCTACGAGCAGTACTTC.

The chain carries TRBV7-9 and TRBJ2-2; 12 nucleotides line up with TRBD2. Germline values: CDR1 SEHNR, CDR2 FQNEAQ (reference sequence). This CDR3 has 17 residues. With 4 bases clipped from V and 1 base from J, the junction kept 4 bases outside the gene matches. DNA of the CDR3: TGTGCCAGCAGCTCCCCGGGACTAGCGGGGAACACCGGGGAGCTGTTTTTT. This gives the protein CASSSPGLAGNTGELFF.

This chain links TRBV28 with TRBJ2-7; D is unresolved. This CDR3 is built from 14 residues. Germline V CDR1 and CDR2: MDHEN, SYDVKM. V lost 6 bases, J lost 3 bases, and 15 bases lay in between. CDR3 residues: CASSRPGRIYEQYF. In nucleotides, the CDR3 is TGTGCCAGCAGCCGCCCCGGAAGAATCTACGAGCAGTACTTC.

The rearrangement joins TRBV7-4 to TRBJ2-7; 9 bases line up with TRBD2. The CDR3 extends over 14 amino acids. Trimming took 3 bases from V and 1 from J; bases not matched to a gene: 1. Germline CDR1 and CDR2: SGHVT and SQSDAQ. The DNA of the CDR3 is TGTGCCAGCAGCTTGACTAGCGGTTCCTACGAGCAGTACTTC. Amino acids: CASSLTSGSYEQYF.

V usage is TRBV19 and J usage is TRBJ2-2; TRBD2 agrees at 7 bases. This CDR3 region has 15 residues. Germline V lookup: CDR1 LNHDA, CDR2 SQIVND (reference sequence). Trimming took 7 bases from V and 0 from J; bases not matched to a gene: 5. The CDR3 here is CASNPSGTNTGELFF. For the CDR3, the DNA is TGTGCCAGTAACCCTAGCGGAACGAACACCGGGGAGCTGTTTTTT. The complete variable domain, with remaining parts taken from reference TRBV19 and TRBJ2-2, reads DGGITQSPKYLFRKEGQNVTLSCEQNLNHDAMYWYRQDPGQGLRLIYYSQIVNDFQKGDIAEGYSVSREKKESFPLTVTSAQKNPTAFYLCASNPSGTNTGELFFGEGSRLTVL.

This chain links TRBV27 with TRBJ1-2, with 7 bases aligning to TRBD1. CDR1 and CDR2 (germline): MNHEY, SMNVEV (reference sequence). V lost 8 bases, J lost 6 bases, and 6 bases stayed unmatched. This CDR3 has 12 amino acids. The CDR3 spells CASGRGPHGYTF. Here the CDR3 DNA reads TGTGCCAGCGGGAGGGGGCCCCATGGCTACACCTTC.

J is TRBJ2-2 and V is TRBV6-5, with D unclear. V was shortened by 6 bases and J by 1 base, with 9 bases between the two germline ends. CDR3 length: 14 residues. Germline CDR1 MNHEY, CDR2 SVGAGI. The CDR3 is CASSLGRNTGELFF. CDR3 DNA sequence: TGTGCCAGCAGCCTAGGAAGGAACACCGGGGAGCTGTTTTTT.

Turning to this clone: The sample holds other DNA sequences that translate to the same CDR3. The chain recombines TRBV9 with TRBJ2-1; a weak D match, TRBD2 (6 bases). Germline V gene lookup returns CDR1 SGDLS and CDR2 YYNGEE. This CDR3 contains 14 residues. V lost 0 bases to trimming and J lost 7 bases, with 11 bases between them. The CDR3 reads CASSVVGGLNEQFF. In DNA, the CDR3 is TGTGCCAGCAGCGTAGTCGGGGGTTTAAATGAGCAGTTCTTC.

This chain joins TRBV28 and TRBJ1-2; D gene uncertain. Germline CDR1 and CDR2: MDHEN and SYDVKM. The CDR3 is 14 amino acids. Trimming removed 0 bases from V and 4 bases from J, with 9 bases in between. CDR3 sequence: CASSLWARFYGYTF. The CDR3 bases are TGTGCCAGCAGTTTATGGGCCAGGTTCTATGGCTACACCTTC.

This clone was seen a single time. V gene TRBV5-5 combines with J gene TRBJ1-2, with 7 bases fitting TRBD1. The CDR3 extends over 13 amino acids. Trimming cost V 2 bases and J 4 bases; bases outside gene matches: 2. Per germline, CDR1 SGHKS and CDR2 YYEKEE (reference sequence). In nucleotides, the CDR3 is TGTGCCAGCAGCTTCGGGACAGTCTATGGCTACACCTTC. This sequence encodes CASSFGTVYGYTF.

In regard to this clone: Within the sample, other DNA sequences also encode this same CDR3. The J gene is TRBJ2-1, the V gene TRBV5-1; D not resolved. Germline lookup yields CDR1 SGHRS and CDR2 YFSETQ. Deletions cut 0 bases from V and 7 bases from J, with 8 bases between. The length of the CDR3 is 13 residues. The CDR3, as DNA: TGCGCCAGCAGCTTGGGGCAGAGTAATGAGCAGTTCTTC. This codes for CASSLGQSNEQFF.

This chain uses TRBV5-1 with TRBJ2-7, with D possibly being TRBD1 (5 bases). The CDR3 covers 15 residues. The germline gives CDR1 SGHRS, CDR2 YFSETQ. Trimming pared 0 bases from V and 2 bases from J, leaving 12 bases between. CDR3 amino acids: CASSLGQHGPYEQYF. CDR3 nucleotide sequence: TGCGCCAGCAGCTTGGGACAGCATGGGCCCTACGAGCAGTACTTC. The full variable domain, in which reference TRBV5-1 and TRBJ2-7 provide the parts outside the CDR3, is KAGVTQTPRYLIKTRGQQVTLSCSPISGHRSVSWYQQTPGQGLQFLFEYFSETQRNKGNFPGRFSGRQFSNSRSEMNVSTLELGDSALYLCASSLGQHGPYEQYFGPGTRLTVT.

The rearrangement links TRBV5-4 to TRBJ2-3; D may be TRBD1 (5 bases). The CDR3 extends over 15 amino acids. Germline V gives CDR1 SGHNT, CDR2 YYREEE (reference sequence). V was shortened by 1 base and J by 5 bases, with 14 bases between the two germline ends. CDR3 nucleotide sequence: TGTGCCAGCAGCTTGAAACAGGCCCATCAAGATACGCAGTATTTT. As protein: CASSLKQAHQDTQYF.

J is TRBJ2-1 and V is TRBV9; D is unclear. The V and J ends lost 4 bases and 9 bases respectively, with 8 bases between them. The V gene's germline CDR1 is SGDLS and CDR2 YYNGEE. This CDR3 contains 11 residues. CDR3 sequence reads: CASSRSGEQFF. CDR3 nucleotide sequence: TGTGCCAGCAGCAGAAGTGGTGAGCAGTTCTTC.

The V call is TRBV10-1, the J call TRBJ2-7; possible D gene TRBD1, 6 bases. V was clipped by 4 bases and J by 6 bases, with 16 bases between them. The CDR3 runs 14 residues. Germline values: CDR1 WNHNN, CDR2 SYGVQD (reference sequence). CDR3 sequence: CASSVKAGAVEQYF. The CDR3 nucleotides are TGCGCCAGCAGTGTCAAAGCAGGGGCAGTCGAGCAGTACTTC.

This rearrangement joins TRBV27 to TRBJ1-1; D may be TRBD1 (5 bases). Germline CDR1 MNHEY, CDR2 SMNVEV (reference sequence). There are 14 residues in the CDR3. V lost 3 bases, J lost 2 bases, and 10 bases lay in between. Here the CDR3 reads CASSFQGTNTEAFF. CDR3 DNA sequence: TGTGCCAGCAGTTTTCAGGGAACAAACACTGAAGCTTTCTTT.

The chain uses TRBV11-2 and TRBJ1-2; D remains ambiguous. CDR1 is SGHAT and CDR2 is FQNNGV in the germline V gene. V was trimmed by 1 base and J by 8 bases, leaving 11 bases between them. The CDR3 runs to 13 residues. The CDR3 is CASSLVLIEGYTF. The CDR3 region has the DNA TGTGCCAGCAGCTTAGTTCTTATCGAGGGCTACACCTTC.

This sequence joins TRBV5-1 and TRBJ2-2; D might be TRBD2 (5 bases). The CDR3 sequence is 18 residues long. V lost 1 base and J 5 bases, leaving 21 bases between the germline ends. CDR1 is SGHRS and CDR2 is YFSETQ in the germline V gene. For the CDR3, the DNA is TGCGCCAGCAGCTTGATAACAATCACGTCGGGGTGGACCGGGGAGCTGTTTTTT. As protein: CASSLITITSGWTGELFF.

V usage is TRBV2 and J usage is TRBJ2-3; 8 nucleotides agree with TRBD2. CDR3 size: 19 residues. V dropped 1 base and J dropped 8; count of bases not matched to a gene: 20. Germline V gives CDR1 SNHLY, CDR2 FYNNEI. In DNA form, the CDR3 reads TGTGCCAGCAGTGAAGGTAGAGGTGTTGTAGCGGGAATGCAGGGTACGCAGTATTTT. Amino acid sequence: CASSEGRGVVAGMQGTQYF.

This chain uses TRBV18 with TRBJ1-1; TRBD1 agrees at 7 bases. The junction had 12 bases not matched to a gene; V was cut back by 3 bases and J by 5 bases. This CDR3 region has 16 residues. Germline CDR1 and CDR2: KGHSH and LQKENI. The CDR3 DNA sequence: TGTGCCAGCTCACCCATAAGACAGGGTATGGGAACTGAAGCTTTCTTT. It translates to CASSPIRQGMGTEAFF.

This rearrangement joins TRBV18 to TRBJ2-2; D could derive from TRBD1 or TRBD2 (5 bases each). V lost 3 bases to trimming and J lost 4 bases, with 9 bases between them. This CDR3 is built from 14 residues. Germline CDR1 reads KGHSH; CDR2 reads LQKENI. The DNA of the CDR3 is TGTGCCAGCTCACCGGCTGGGGGCACCGGGGAGCTGTTTTTT. It codes for CASSPAGGTGELFF.

The genes are TRBV7-3 and TRBJ2-7, with 9 nucleotides matching TRBD1. V was clipped by 5 bases and J by 6 bases; unmatched bases: 8. The germline gives CDR1 SGHTA, CDR2 FQGTGA. This CDR3 comprises 14 residues. CDR3 region: CASSGGQGSSEQYF. CDR3 nucleotide sequence: TGTGCCAGCAGCGGCGGACAGGGGTCTTCCGAGCAGTACTTC.

The chain recombines TRBV7-2 with TRBJ2-7, with D unresolved. Germline values: CDR1 SGHTA, CDR2 FQGNSA. The CDR3 has 11 residues. The V end lost 6 bases, the J end lost 6 bases, and 9 bases lay between the germline ends. The CDR3 protein is CASSFGFEQYF. The CDR3 nucleotides are TGTGCCAGCAGTTTCGGCTTCGAGCAGTACTTC.

The DNA of the CDR3 is TGTGCCAGCAGGGCCGACGGAGCGGGTGCCTACGAGCAGTACTTC. This gives the protein CASRADGAGAYEQYF. This chain connects TRBV2 to TRBJ2-7, with D possibly matching TRBD2 (6 bases). Trimming stripped 6 bases from V and 2 bases from J, with 17 bases between. CDR3 length: 15 residues. Germline CDR1 SNHLY, CDR2 FYNNEI.